This T cell receptor beta chain is drawn from a study of identical twins. General study results and limits: A lower insertion count was a feature of abundant cord blood beta clonotypes, with no such feature in memory repertoires.

To note about this clonotype: The antigen remains undetermined.

TCRdb re-called the 5' RACE reads through MiXCR, storing one row per CDR3 protein. The sample lists 500,000 to 650,000 distinct CDR3 sequences; 7% to 7.5% were seen once. V gave up 3 bases and J gave up 6 bases; unmatched junction bases: 5. CDR3 length: 16 amino acids. Germline lookup yields CDR1 MGHRA and CDR2 YSYEKL. Separately, the same data were catalogued under a study of yellow fever vaccine responses in identical twins. That paper adds: In identical twins, vaccine T cell responses appeared partly shared and partly individual.

The V call is TRBV4-1, the J call TRBJ2-1, with 13 bases matching TRBD2. The sequence came from a woman aged 18-35 years in good health. Sequencing was carried out using PBMCs. The CDR3 coding sequence is TGCGCCAGCAGCCAGAAAGGACTAGCGGGGGCCAATGAGCAGTTCTTC. Translated: CASSQKGLAGANEQFF.